This TCR beta chain is drawn from a study of blood T cell repertoires in COVID-19. The overall study: Samples taken during acute and convalescent COVID-19 were collected in the United States, Italy and Spain.

Some clones are missing from TCRdb's copy, which holds only in-frame ones; the method was immunoSEQ multiplex PCR. Seen here are 240,000 or so clones, about 90% observed once, and the top ten hold just over 3%. CDR3 length: 14 amino acids. CDR1 and CDR2 (germline): MNHNS, SASEGT. The germline V and J ends were trimmed by 1 base and 2 bases, with 8 bases remaining between them. The sequenced sample consisted of peripheral blood. The V call is TRBV6-1, the J call TRBJ2-5; D gene ambiguous. The sequence was obtained from a woman in her thirties who had recovered from COVID-19. CDR3 residues: CASSEDVLQETQYF. CDR3 DNA sequence: TGTGCCAGCAGTGAAGATGTCCTTCAAGAGACCCAGTACTTC.